One TCR beta chain is described in this entry. Its target is unknown. Between the trimmed V and J ends, which lost 11 bases and 4 bases, there was a span of 15 bases. Germline CDR1 LNHDA, CDR2 SQIVND (reference sequence). CDR3 length: 13 amino acids. The source of the sample is a study of CD8 T cell repertoires and HIV-1 epitope variants. Whole-study context: Twenty-five autologous and known Gag and Nef epitope variant peptides each stimulated T cells separately.

Only in-frame clones appear in the TCRdb table, and some are missing; sequencing was by immunoSEQ multiplex PCR. The sample contains fewer than 7,500 clones, about 66% of which appear only once. The sample taken for sequencing was cultured CD8+ T cells derived from PBMCs. This chain connects TRBV19 to TRBJ1-3; TRBD1 is a possible D gene (5 bases). This clonotype was sampled from a male donor with HIV. CDR3 sequence (DNA): TGTGCCTCAACAGGACAAGTCGGAAACACCATATATTTT. It codes for CASTGQVGNTIYF.